The 9 T cell receptor beta chains reported below all come from one sample, sequenced in a study of graft-versus-host responses after intestinal transplantation. The antigens of these receptors remain unknown. The repertoire was sequenced with immunoSEQ multiplex PCR; TCRdb's copy has only in-frame clones and lacks some. The sample includes 110,000 to 150,000 clones, about nine tenths of them seen just once. The sample was unstimulated CD4+ T cells sorted from spleen or lymph node cells, taken before intestinal transplant. The source of these receptors is a human donor who received an intestinal transplant.

The chain couples TRBV25-1 to TRBJ2-1; a possible D gene is TRBD1 (5 bases). The V gene lost 6 bases and the J gene lost 4 bases, with 10 bases spanning the gap. The V gene's germline CDR1 is MGHDK and CDR2 SYGVNS. The CDR3 is made up of 13 amino acids. In nucleotides, the CDR3 is TGTGCCAGCAGACAGACAGAGTACAATGAGCAGTTCTTC. Its protein product is CASRQTEYNEQFF.

As regards this clone: Other DNA sequences in the sample encode the same CDR3. The chain combines TRBV30 with TRBJ1-2; D is perhaps TRBD1 (6 bases). Trimming removed 0 bases at V and 8 bases at J, with 16 bases between. Germline V gene lookup returns CDR1 GTSNPN and CDR2 SVGIG (reference sequence). This CDR3 is 14 amino acids long. Here the CDR3 reads CAWSVRGPGGGYTF. In DNA form, the CDR3 reads TGTGCCTGGAGTGTCCGGGGGCCGGGGGGAGGCTACACCTTC.

The V gene is TRBV5-6, the J gene TRBJ1-6, with no clear D. The CDR3 extends over 17 amino acids. Trimming removed 1 base from V and 0 bases from J, with 11 bases in between. CDR1 SGHDT and CDR2 YYEEEE come from the germline V gene. This CDR3 is CASSLRALSSYNSPLHF. CDR3 DNA sequence: TGTGCCAGCAGCTTGCGAGCTCTCAGCTCCTATAATTCACCCCTCCACTTT. Together with reference TRBV5-6 and TRBJ1-6, the CDR3 gives the full variable domain: DAGVTQSPTHLIKTRGQQVTLRCSPKSGHDTVSWYQQALGQGPQFIFQYYEEEERQRGNFPDRFSGHQFPNYSSELNVNALLLGDSALYLCASSLRALSSYNSPLHFGNGTRLTVT.

The gene calls are TRBV4-3 and TRBJ2-2; unclear D gene. CDR1 is LGHNA and CDR2 is YSLEER in the germline V gene. This CDR3 region has 14 residues. Trimming took off 1 base at V and 1 base at J, with 4 bases between the two ends. DNA of the CDR3: TGCGCCAGCAGCCAAGTTAGGAACACCGGGGAGCTGTTTTTT. Residues: CASSQVRNTGELFF.

This clone was observed a few times. V is TRBV6-5 and J is TRBJ2-5; D is perhaps TRBD2 (6 bases). CDR1 and CDR2 from the germline V gene are MNHEY and SVGAGI. Trimming left V 2 bases short and J 7 bases short, with 17 bases between. The length of the CDR3 is 15 residues. This chain's CDR3 is CASSYERAPIATQYF. CDR3 sequence (DNA): TGTGCCAGCAGTTACGAGCGGGCTCCAATTGCGACCCAGTACTTC.

This clone came up a few times. The gene calls are TRBV6-5 and TRBJ2-7, with D perhaps TRBD1 (5 bases). The germline V gene has CDR1 MNHEY and CDR2 SVGAGI. The length of the CDR3 is 14 residues. V gave up 5 bases and J gave up 2 bases, with 13 bases separating them. This chain's CDR3 is CASSDQMTAYEQYF. CDR3 DNA: TGTGCCAGCAGTGATCAAATGACAGCCTACGAGCAGTACTTC.

The V gene is TRBV5-1, the J gene TRBJ2-7; the match to TRBD2 covers 11 bases. CDR3 size: 15 residues. The trim removed 4 bases at V and 5 bases at J, leaving 8 bases unmatched. Germline V CDR1 and CDR2: SGHRS, YFSETQ. Written as DNA, the CDR3 is TGCGCCAGCAGCCGGAAGCTAGCGGGAGGCGACGAGCAGTACTTC. Translation: CASSRKLAGGDEQYF.

This chain links TRBV5-1 with TRBJ1-1; TRBD1 matches at 12 bases. The CDR3 runs 18 residues. J was trimmed by 3 bases and V by 4 bases; bases with no gene match: 13. Germline V gene sequence: CDR1 SGHRS, CDR2 YFSETQ. The CDR3 nucleotides are TGCGCCAGCAGCGCAAGACCCGGGACAGGGGGCGCGGACACTGAAGCTTTCTTT. Amino acids: CASSARPGTGGADTEAFF.

The V gene is TRBV11-2, the J gene TRBJ1-2; D may be TRBD1 (5 bases). Trimming removed 1 base from V and 1 base from J, with 10 bases in between. The CDR3 spans 15 residues. CDR1 and CDR2 (germline): SGHAT, FQNNGV. CDR3 loop: CASSLVQGGNYGYTF. CDR3 coding DNA: TGTGCCAGCAGCTTAGTCCAGGGCGGTAACTATGGCTACACCTTC. The entire variable domain, with the rest obtained from reference TRBV11-2 and TRBJ1-2, is as follows: EAGVAQSPRYKIIEKRQSVAFWCNPISGHATLYWYQQILGQGPKLLIQFQNNGVVDDSQLPKDRFSAERLKGVDSTLKIQPAKLEDSAVYLCASSLVQGGNYGYTFGSGTRLTVV.